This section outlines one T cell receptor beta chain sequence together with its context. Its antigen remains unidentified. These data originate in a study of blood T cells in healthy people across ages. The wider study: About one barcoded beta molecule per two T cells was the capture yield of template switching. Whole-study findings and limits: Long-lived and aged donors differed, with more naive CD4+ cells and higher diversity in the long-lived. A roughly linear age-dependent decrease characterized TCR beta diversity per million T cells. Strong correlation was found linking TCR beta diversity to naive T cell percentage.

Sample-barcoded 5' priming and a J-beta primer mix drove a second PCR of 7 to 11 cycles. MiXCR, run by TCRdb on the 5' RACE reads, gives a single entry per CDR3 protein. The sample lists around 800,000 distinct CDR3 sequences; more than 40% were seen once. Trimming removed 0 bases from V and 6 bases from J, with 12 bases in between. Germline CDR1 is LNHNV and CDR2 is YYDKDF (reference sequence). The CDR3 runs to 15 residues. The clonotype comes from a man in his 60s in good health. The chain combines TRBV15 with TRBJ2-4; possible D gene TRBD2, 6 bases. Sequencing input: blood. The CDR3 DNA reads TGTGCCACCAGCAGAGATCGGGACGGGAGAAACATTCAGTACTTC. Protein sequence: CATSRDRDGRNIQYF.